These 21 T cell receptor beta chains were sequenced from one sample in a study of OX40 agonist ivuxolimab in advanced cancers. The table came from immunoSEQ multiplex PCR; TCRdb's copy has only in-frame clones and leaves some out. This sample has approximately 10,000 clones, with about 75% found just once. Material: CD4+ or CD8+ T cells sorted from blood, obtained in a trial of the OX40 agonist ivuxolimab. These receptor sequences come from an adult with an advanced solid tumor such as melanoma, head and neck, liver or kidney cancer.

This chain joins TRBV7-9 and TRBJ2-7; D is ambiguous. Germline V gene data show CDR1 as SEHNR and CDR2 as FQNEAQ (reference sequence). The CDR3 has 14 residues. Trimming cost V 5 bases and J 1 base, with 12 bases left between them. CDR3 DNA: TGTGCCAGCAGCCTCCTGGCGCCGTCCTACGAGCAGTACTTC. Translation: CASSLLAPSYEQYF.

This chain links TRBV18 with TRBJ2-1; TRBD2 agrees at 9 bases. The CDR3 spans 16 residues. V was clipped by 1 base and J by 5 bases; unmatched bases: 6. Per the germline V gene, CDR1 is KGHSH and CDR2 is LQKENI. CDR3 in amino acids: CASSPQRLAGNNEQFF. The DNA of the CDR3 is TGTGCCAGCTCACCACAACGGCTAGCGGGAAACAATGAGCAGTTCTTC.

In regard to this clone: This sample includes further DNA sequences coding for the same CDR3. This rearrangement joins TRBV7-9 to TRBJ2-3; the D is unclear. Trimming removed 5 bases from V and 1 base from J, with 10 bases in between. Germline CDR1 reads SEHNR; CDR2 reads FQNEAQ (reference sequence). CDR3 length: 14 residues. CDR3 coding DNA: TGTGCCAGCAGCCTAGGAGTGGGCACAGATACGCAGTATTTT. Protein sequence: CASSLGVGTDTQYF.

This rearrangement joins TRBV28 to TRBJ1-1; 8 positions match TRBD1. CDR3 length: 15 residues. CDR1 is MDHEN, CDR2 SYDVKM, per germline. V trimming: 5 bases; J trimming: 4 bases; junction bases outside the gene matches: 9. The CDR3 sequence is CASSPRTGRGTEAFF. The CDR3 region has the DNA TGTGCCAGCAGTCCCAGGACAGGGAGGGGCACTGAAGCTTTCTTT. Based on the CDR3 plus reference TRBV28 and TRBJ1-1, the full variable domain is DVKVTQSSRYLVKRTGEKVFLECVQDMDHENMFWYRQDPGLGLRLIYFSYDVKMKEKGDIPEGYSVSREKKERFSLILESASTNQTSMYLCASSPRTGRGTEAFFGQGTRLTVV.

V usage is TRBV7-9 and J usage is TRBJ1-1; D unclear. Trimming took 4 bases from V and 6 from J, leaving 3 bases between them. There are 10 residues in the CDR3. The V gene's germline CDR1 is SEHNR and CDR2 FQNEAQ (reference sequence). The CDR3 DNA reads TGTGCCAGCAGCTCGGCTGAAGCTTTCTTT. Translation gives CASSSAEAFF. Variable domain in full (rest from reference TRBV7-9 and TRBJ1-1): DTGVSQNPRHKITKRGQNVTFRCDPISEHNRLYWYRQTLGQGPEFLTYFQNEAQLEKSRLLSDRFSAERPKGSFSTLEIQRTEQGDSAMYLCASSSAEAFFGQGTRLTVV.

The chain is built from TRBV6-6 and TRBJ2-7; 8 nucleotides match TRBD2. CDR3 length: 14 amino acids. CDR1 MNHNY and CDR2 SVGAGI come from the germline V gene (reference sequence). V lost 10 bases, J lost 7 bases, and 15 bases stayed unmatched. CDR3 nucleotides: TGTGCCATCGAACGAGCGGGAGACACCAGAGAGCAGTACGTC. It codes for CAIERAGDTREQYV.

The CDR3 spells CASSAGQINEQFF. CDR3 DNA sequence: TGTGCCAGCAGTGCGGGACAAATTAATGAGCAGTTCTTC. The chain couples TRBV28 to TRBJ2-1; D tentatively reads TRBD1 or TRBD2 (6 bases each). V lost 5 bases to trimming and J lost 7 bases, with 12 bases between them. The CDR3 spans 13 residues. Germline CDR1 and CDR2: MDHEN and SYDVKM.

The chain links TRBV27 to TRBJ2-5, with D perhaps matching TRBD2 (6 bases). Germline loops: CDR1 MNHEY, CDR2 SMNVEV (reference sequence). Trimming took off 5 bases at V and 1 base at J, with 11 bases between the two ends. The CDR3 covers 14 residues. This chain's CDR3 is CASSPGLIQETQYF. For the CDR3, the DNA is TGTGCCAGCAGTCCGGGACTCATCCAAGAGACCCAGTACTTC.

This clone was observed a handful of times. This chain uses TRBV28 with TRBJ2-7, with D possibly being TRBD2 (5 bases). Trimming cost V 5 bases and J 4 bases, with 12 bases left between them. CDR1 is MDHEN and CDR2 is SYDVKM in the germline V gene. The CDR3 is 13 residues long. This chain's CDR3 is CASSPNLAYEQYF. The CDR3 DNA reads as TGTGCCAGCAGTCCAAATCTAGCTTACGAGCAGTACTTC.

For the CDR3, the DNA is TGTGCCAGCAGCTTCCGACTACAAGAGACCCAGTACTTC. Translated: CASSFRLQETQYF. V and J are TRBV11-2 and TRBJ2-5; possibly TRBD2 for D (5 bases). V dropped 3 bases and J dropped 2 bases, with 7 bases sitting between them. Germline CDR1 SGHAT, CDR2 FQNNGV. This CDR3 region has 13 residues.

As for this clone: This specimen includes other DNA sequences encoding the same CDR3. The V call is TRBV29-1, the J call TRBJ2-3; possible D gene TRBD1, 5 bases. This CDR3 spans 14 amino acids. V was cut by 1 base and J by 2 bases, with 10 bases left in between. Germline CDR1 reads SQVTM; CDR2 reads ANQGSEA. CDR3 loop: CSVEGQGYTDTQYF. The CDR3 bases are TGCAGCGTTGAAGGGCAGGGATACACAGATACGCAGTATTTT.

This sequence joins TRBV4-1 and TRBJ1-2; no clear D gene. Trimming took off 0 bases at V and 2 bases at J, with 13 bases between the two ends. The germline gives CDR1 MGHRA, CDR2 YSYEKL. There are 16 residues in the CDR3. The CDR3 sequence is CASSQEPQWRNYGYTF. The CDR3 bases are TGCGCCAGCAGCCAAGAGCCCCAGTGGAGAAACTATGGCTACACCTTC.

The gene calls are TRBV15 and TRBJ2-3, with D maybe TRBD1 (6 bases). V gave up 4 bases and J gave up 0 bases, with 11 bases separating them. Germline V CDR1 and CDR2: LNHNV, YYDKDF (reference sequence). The CDR3 covers 15 residues. DNA for the CDR3: TGTGCCACCAGCACGGGACACACTAGCACAGATACGCAGTATTTT. Residues: CATSTGHTSTDTQYF.

The V and J genes are TRBV29-1 and TRBJ2-2; D is perhaps TRBD1 (6 bases). The CDR3 has 12 amino acids. Deletions cut 8 bases from V and 4 bases from J, with 11 bases between. The germline CDR1 and CDR2 sequences are SQVTM and ANQGSEA. Here the CDR3 DNA reads TGCAGCTCACAGGGACCCACCGGGGAGCTGTTTTTT. Its protein is CSSQGPTGELFF.

The chain uses TRBV6-5 and TRBJ2-5; TRBD2 matches 10 bases. CDR1 MNHEY and CDR2 SVGAGI come from the germline V gene. V shed 4 bases, J shed 3 bases, and the junction held 5 bases outside the gene matches. The CDR3 runs to 15 residues. The CDR3 loop reads CASSLAGGEKETQYF. Written as DNA, the CDR3 is TGTGCCAGCAGTTTAGCGGGAGGCGAAAAAGAGACCCAGTACTTC.

V and J are TRBV5-5 and TRBJ2-1, with D possibly being TRBD2 (6 bases). This CDR3 region has 12 residues. In germline, CDR1 is SGHKS, CDR2 YYEKEE (reference sequence). Deletions cut 1 base from V and 8 bases from J, with 7 bases between. CDR3 amino acids: CASSLWGDEQFF. CDR3 DNA sequence: TGTGCCAGCAGCTTGTGGGGGGATGAGCAGTTCTTC.

The chain joins TRBV6-5 to TRBJ1-5, with 9 nucleotides matching TRBD1. The germline V gene has CDR1 MNHEY and CDR2 SVGAGI. V lost 4 bases to trimming and J lost 7 bases; unmatched junction nucleotides: 5. The CDR3 spans 14 residues. CDR3 amino acids: CASSSGQGYQPQHF. The CDR3, as DNA: TGTGCCAGCAGTTCGGGACAGGGCTACCAGCCCCAGCATTTT.

The chain combines TRBV7-9 with TRBJ1-5; D may be TRBD1 (5 bases). The CDR3 totals 12 residues. Looked up from germline, CDR1 is SEHNR and CDR2 is FQNEAQ (reference sequence). Trimming stripped 5 bases from V and 5 bases from J, with 7 bases between. The CDR3 DNA reads as TGTGCCAGCAGCCTACAGGATCAGCCCCAGCATTTT. Its protein is CASSLQDQPQHF.

This clone was counted between two and nine times. The V gene is TRBV28, the J gene TRBJ1-5; 9 bases are a match to TRBD1. Germline V gene data show CDR1 as MDHEN and CDR2 as SYDVKM. The CDR3 covers 15 residues. V was pared by 2 bases and J by 7 bases, with 6 bases of the junction left unmatched. This CDR3 reads CASSLGTGYRQPQHF. The CDR3 DNA follows: TGTGCCAGCAGTTTAGGGACAGGGTACCGGCAGCCCCAGCATTTT.

This rearrangement joins TRBV7-2 to TRBJ2-3, with D perhaps matching TRBD1 (6 bases). The V end was cut by 1 base, the J end by 5 bases, with 16 bases between. The CDR3 is made up of 16 amino acids. The germline gives CDR1 SGHTA, CDR2 FQGNSA. CDR3 in amino acids: CASSLDDETGKDTQYF. The DNA of the CDR3 is TGTGCCAGCAGCTTAGATGATGAAACAGGGAAAGATACGCAGTATTTT.

This clone is classed as medium-sized. V gene TRBV7-2 combines with J gene TRBJ1-2; a possible D gene is TRBD1 (6 bases). V was shortened by 5 bases and J by 7 bases, with 11 bases between the two germline ends. Germline V lookup: CDR1 SGHTA, CDR2 FQGNSA. The CDR3 spans 12 residues. The CDR3 reads CASSARTVGYTF. As DNA, the CDR3 is TGTGCCAGCAGCGCCAGGACAGTTGGCTACACCTTC.